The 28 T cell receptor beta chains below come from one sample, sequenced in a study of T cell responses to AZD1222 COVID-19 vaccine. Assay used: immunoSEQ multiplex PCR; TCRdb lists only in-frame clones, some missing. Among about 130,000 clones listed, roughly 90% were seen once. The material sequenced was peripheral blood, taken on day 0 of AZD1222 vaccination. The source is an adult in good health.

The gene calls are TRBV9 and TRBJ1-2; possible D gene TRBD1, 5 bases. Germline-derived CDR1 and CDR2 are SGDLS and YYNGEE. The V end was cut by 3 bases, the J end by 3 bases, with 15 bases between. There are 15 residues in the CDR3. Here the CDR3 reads CASSDRVGLDYGYTF. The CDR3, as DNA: TGTGCCAGCAGCGATAGGGTGGGGCTGGACTATGGCTACACCTTC.

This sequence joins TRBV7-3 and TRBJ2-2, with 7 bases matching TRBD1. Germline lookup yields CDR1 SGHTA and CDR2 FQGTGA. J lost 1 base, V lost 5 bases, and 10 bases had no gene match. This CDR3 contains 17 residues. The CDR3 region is CASSRSMGQQNTGELFF. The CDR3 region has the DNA TGTGCCAGCAGCCGGTCTATGGGACAGCAGAACACCGGGGAGCTGTTTTTT.

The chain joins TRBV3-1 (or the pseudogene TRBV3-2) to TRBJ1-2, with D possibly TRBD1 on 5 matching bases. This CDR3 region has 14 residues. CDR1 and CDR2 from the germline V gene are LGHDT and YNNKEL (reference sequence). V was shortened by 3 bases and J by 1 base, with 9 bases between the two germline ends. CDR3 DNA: TGTGCCAGCAGCCAGGGACCGGTTAACTATGGCTACACCTTC. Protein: CASSQGPVNYGYTF.

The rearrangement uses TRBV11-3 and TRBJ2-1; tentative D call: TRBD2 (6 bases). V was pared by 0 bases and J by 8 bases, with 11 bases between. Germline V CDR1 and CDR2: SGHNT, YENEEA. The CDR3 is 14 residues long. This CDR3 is CASSLEEGGYEQFF. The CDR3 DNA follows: TGTGCCAGCAGCTTAGAGGAGGGCGGGTATGAGCAGTTCTTC.

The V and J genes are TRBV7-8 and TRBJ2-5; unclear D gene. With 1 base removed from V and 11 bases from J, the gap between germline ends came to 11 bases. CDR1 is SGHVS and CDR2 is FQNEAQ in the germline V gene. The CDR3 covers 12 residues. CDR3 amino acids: CASSLVAAAQYF. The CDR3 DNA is TGTGCCAGCAGCTTAGTGGCCGCAGCACAGTACTTC.

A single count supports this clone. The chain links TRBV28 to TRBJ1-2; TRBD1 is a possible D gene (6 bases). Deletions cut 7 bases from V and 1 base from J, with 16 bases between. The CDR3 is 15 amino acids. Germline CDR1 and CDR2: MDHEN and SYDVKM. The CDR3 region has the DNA TGTGCCAGCAATGTCGGGACACCCCTTAACTATGGCTACACCTTC. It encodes CASNVGTPLNYGYTF.

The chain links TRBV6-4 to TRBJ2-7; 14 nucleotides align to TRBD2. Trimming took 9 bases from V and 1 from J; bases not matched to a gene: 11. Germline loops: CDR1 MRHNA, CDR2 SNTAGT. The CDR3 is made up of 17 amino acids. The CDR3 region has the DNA TGTGCCAGTCCCCCGGGACTAGCGGGAGTTGTGTCCTACGAGCAGTACTTC. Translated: CASPPGLAGVVSYEQYF.

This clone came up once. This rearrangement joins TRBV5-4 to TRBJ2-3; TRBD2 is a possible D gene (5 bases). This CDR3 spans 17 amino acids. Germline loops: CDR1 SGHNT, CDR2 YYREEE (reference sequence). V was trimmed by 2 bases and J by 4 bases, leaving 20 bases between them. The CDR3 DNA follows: TGTGCCAGCAGCTTTTCCTTTAGCGAATACGGCGCAGATACGCAGTATTTT. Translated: CASSFSFSEYGADTQYF.

The CDR3 DNA sequence: TGTGCCAGCGCGGACAGGCAAACCTCGGAGACCCAGTACTTC. This sequence encodes CASADRQTSETQYF. The V and J genes are TRBV6-5 and TRBJ2-5; 7 positions agree with TRBD1. This CDR3 is built from 14 residues. Germline V gene lookup returns CDR1 MNHEY and CDR2 SVGAGI. The V segment lost 8 bases and the J segment 5 bases; nucleotides outside the gene matches: 11.

The chain's CDR3 is CASSQENTGTYEQYF. The CDR3 region has the DNA TGTGCCAGCAGCCAAGAAAACACAGGAACCTACGAGCAGTACTTC. This chain joins TRBV3-1 (or the pseudogene TRBV3-2) and TRBJ2-7, with a tentative D call TRBD1 (5 bases). CDR3 size: 15 residues. CDR1 and CDR2 from the germline V gene are LGHDT and YNNKEL (reference sequence). The V end was cut by 0 bases, the J end by 2 bases, with 11 bases between.

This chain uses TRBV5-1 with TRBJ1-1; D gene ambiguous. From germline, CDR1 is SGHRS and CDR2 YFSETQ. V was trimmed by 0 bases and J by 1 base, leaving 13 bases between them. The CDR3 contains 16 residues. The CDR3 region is CASSLEPRDPNTEAFF. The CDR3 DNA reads TGCGCCAGCAGCTTGGAACCCAGAGACCCGAACACTGAAGCTTTCTTT.

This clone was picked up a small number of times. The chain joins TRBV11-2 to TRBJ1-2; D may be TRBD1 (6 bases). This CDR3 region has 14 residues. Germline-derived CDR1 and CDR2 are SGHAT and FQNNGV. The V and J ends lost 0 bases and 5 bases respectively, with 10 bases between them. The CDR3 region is CASSLEGTRYGYTF. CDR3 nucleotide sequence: TGTGCCAGCAGCTTAGAAGGGACACGGTATGGCTACACCTTC.

CDR3 sequence (DNA): TGTGCCATCAGGCCCCGGGCGGGTGACAATGAGCAGTTCTTC. Protein: CAIRPRAGDNEQFF. This sequence joins TRBV10-3 and TRBJ2-1; D is possibly TRBD2 (5 bases). Trimming removed 6 bases at V and 5 bases at J, with 14 bases between. CDR1 ENHRY and CDR2 SYGVKD come from the germline V gene. The CDR3 spans 14 residues.

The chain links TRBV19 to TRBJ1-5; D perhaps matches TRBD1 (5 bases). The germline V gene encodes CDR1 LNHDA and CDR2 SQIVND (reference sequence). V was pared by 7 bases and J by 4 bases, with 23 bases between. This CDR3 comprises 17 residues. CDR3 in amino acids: CASKGARGRVRNQPQHF. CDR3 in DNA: TGTGCCAGTAAGGGAGCTAGGGGCAGGGTCCGGAATCAGCCCCAGCATTTT.

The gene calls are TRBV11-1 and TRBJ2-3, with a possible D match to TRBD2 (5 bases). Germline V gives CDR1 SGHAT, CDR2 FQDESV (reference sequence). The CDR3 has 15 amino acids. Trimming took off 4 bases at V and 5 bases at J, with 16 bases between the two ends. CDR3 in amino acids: CASSSYIQRGDTQYF. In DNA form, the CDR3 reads TGTGCCAGCAGCTCATACATACAACGGGGAGATACGCAGTATTTT.

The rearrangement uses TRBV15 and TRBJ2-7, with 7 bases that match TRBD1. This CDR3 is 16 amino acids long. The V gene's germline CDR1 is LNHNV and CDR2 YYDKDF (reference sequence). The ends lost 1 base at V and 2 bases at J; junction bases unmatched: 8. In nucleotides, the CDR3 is TGTGCCACCAGCAGAGGGCCCCCAGGGGGTCCCTACGAGCAGTACTTC. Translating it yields CATSRGPPGGPYEQYF.

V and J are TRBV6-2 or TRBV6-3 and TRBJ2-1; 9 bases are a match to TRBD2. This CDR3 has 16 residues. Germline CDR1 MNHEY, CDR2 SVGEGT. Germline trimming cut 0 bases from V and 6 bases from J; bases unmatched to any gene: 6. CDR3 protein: CASSYSEVAGVNEQFF. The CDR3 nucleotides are TGTGCCAGCAGTTACTCTGAGGTAGCGGGAGTCAATGAGCAGTTCTTC.

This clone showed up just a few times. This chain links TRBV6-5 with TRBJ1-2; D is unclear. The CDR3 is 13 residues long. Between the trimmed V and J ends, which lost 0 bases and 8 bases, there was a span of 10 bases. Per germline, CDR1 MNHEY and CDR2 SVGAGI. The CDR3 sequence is CASSYSRPEGYTF. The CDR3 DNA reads TGTGCCAGCAGTTACTCGCGGCCAGAGGGCTACACCTTC.

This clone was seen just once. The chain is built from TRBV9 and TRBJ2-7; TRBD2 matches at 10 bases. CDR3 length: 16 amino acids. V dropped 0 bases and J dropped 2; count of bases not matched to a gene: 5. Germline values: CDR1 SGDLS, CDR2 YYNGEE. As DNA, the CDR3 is TGTGCCAGCAGCGTAGGCCTAGCGGGAGTCCCCTACGAGCAGTACTTC. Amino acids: CASSVGLAGVPYEQYF. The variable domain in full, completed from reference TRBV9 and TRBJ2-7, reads DSGVTQTPKHLITATGQRVTLRCSPRSGDLSVYWYQQSLDQGLQFLIQYYNGEERAKGNILERFSAQQFPDLHSELNLSSLELGDSALYFCASSVGLAGVPYEQYFGPGTRLTVT.

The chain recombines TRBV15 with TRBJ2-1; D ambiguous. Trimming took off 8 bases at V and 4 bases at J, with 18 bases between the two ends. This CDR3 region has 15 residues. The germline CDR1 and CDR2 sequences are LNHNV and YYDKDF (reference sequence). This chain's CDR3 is CATAVTSDVYNEQFF. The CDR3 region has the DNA TGTGCCACCGCCGTGACATCGGATGTGTACAATGAGCAGTTCTTC.

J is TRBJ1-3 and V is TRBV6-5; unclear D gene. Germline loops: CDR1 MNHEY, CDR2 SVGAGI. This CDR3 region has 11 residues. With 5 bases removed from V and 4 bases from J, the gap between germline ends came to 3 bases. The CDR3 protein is CASSNGNTIYF. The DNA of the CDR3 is TGTGCCAGCAGTAACGGAAACACCATATATTTT.

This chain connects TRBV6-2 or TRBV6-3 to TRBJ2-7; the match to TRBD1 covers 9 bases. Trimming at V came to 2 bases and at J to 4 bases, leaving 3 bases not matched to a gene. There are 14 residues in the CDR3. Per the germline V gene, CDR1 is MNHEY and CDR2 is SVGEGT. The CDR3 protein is CASSYGTGRYEQYF. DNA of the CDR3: TGTGCCAGCAGTTACGGGACAGGGCGGTACGAGCAGTACTTC.

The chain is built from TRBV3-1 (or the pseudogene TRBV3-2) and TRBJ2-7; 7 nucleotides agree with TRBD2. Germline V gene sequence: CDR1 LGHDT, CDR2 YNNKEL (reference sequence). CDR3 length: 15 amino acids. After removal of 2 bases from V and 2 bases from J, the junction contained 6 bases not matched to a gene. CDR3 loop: CASSQFAGEAYEQYF. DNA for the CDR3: TGTGCCAGCAGCCAATTTGCGGGAGAAGCCTACGAGCAGTACTTC.

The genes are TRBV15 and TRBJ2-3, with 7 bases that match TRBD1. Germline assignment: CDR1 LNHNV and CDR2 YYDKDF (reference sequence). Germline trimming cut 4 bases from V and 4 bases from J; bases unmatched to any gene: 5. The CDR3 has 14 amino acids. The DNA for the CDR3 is TGTGCCACCAGCAAGAGGACAGGTCCAGATACGCAGTATTTT. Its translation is CATSKRTGPDTQYF.

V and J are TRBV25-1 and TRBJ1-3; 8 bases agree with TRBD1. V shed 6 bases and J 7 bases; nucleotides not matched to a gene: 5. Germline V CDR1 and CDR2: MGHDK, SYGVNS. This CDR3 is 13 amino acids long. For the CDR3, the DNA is TGTGCCAGCAGCGACGACAGGGGTAACACCATATATTTT. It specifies CASSDDRGNTIYF.

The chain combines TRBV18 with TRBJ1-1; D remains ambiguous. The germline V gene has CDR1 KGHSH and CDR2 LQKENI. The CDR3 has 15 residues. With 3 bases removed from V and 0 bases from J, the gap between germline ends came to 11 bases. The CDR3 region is CASSPGEHLNTEAFF. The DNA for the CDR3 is TGTGCCAGCTCACCCGGGGAACACCTGAACACTGAAGCTTTCTTT. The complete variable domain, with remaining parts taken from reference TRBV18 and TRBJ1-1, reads NAGVMQNPRHLVRRRGQEARLRCSPMKGHSHVYWYRQLPEEGLKFMVYLQKENIIDESGMPKERFSAEFPKEGPSILRIQQVVRGDSAAYFCASSPGEHLNTEAFFGQGTRLTVV.

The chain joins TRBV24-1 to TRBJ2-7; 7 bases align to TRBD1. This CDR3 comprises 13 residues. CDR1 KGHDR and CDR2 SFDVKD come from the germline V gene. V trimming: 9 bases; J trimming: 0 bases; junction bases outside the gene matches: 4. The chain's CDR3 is CATSTGSSYEQYF. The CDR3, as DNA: TGTGCCACCTCGACAGGGAGCTCCTACGAGCAGTACTTC.

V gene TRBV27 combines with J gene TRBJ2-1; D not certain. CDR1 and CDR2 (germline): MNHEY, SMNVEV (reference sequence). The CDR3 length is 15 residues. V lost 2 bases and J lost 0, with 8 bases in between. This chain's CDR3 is CASSLGVSSYNEQFF. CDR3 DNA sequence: TGTGCCAGCAGTTTAGGGGTGAGCTCCTACAATGAGCAGTTCTTC.